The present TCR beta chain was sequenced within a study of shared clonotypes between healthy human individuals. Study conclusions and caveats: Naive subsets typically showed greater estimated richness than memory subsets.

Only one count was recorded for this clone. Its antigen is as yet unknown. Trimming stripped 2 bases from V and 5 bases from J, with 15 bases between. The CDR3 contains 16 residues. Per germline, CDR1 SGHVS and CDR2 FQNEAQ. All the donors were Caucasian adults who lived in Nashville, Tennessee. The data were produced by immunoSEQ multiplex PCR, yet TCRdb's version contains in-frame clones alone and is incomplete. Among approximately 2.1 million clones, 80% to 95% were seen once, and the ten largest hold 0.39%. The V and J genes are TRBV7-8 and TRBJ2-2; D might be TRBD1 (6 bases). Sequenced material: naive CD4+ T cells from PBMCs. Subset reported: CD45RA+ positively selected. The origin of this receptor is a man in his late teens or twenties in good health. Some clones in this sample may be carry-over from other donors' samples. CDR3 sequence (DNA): TGTGCCAGCAGCTTATCAAATACAGGGTGGACCGGGGAGCTGTTTTTT. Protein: CASSLSNTGWTGELFF.